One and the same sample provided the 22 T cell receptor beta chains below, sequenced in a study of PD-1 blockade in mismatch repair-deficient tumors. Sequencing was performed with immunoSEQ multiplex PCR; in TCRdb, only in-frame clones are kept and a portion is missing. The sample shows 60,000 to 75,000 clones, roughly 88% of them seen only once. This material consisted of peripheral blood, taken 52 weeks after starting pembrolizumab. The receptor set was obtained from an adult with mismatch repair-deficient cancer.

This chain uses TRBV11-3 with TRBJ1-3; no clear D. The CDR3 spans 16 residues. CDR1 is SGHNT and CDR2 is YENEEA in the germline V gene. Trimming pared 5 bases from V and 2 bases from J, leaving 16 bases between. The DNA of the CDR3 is TGTGCCAGCAGCCGCGTAGGAGAGGGCGCTGGAAACACCATATATTTT. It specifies CASSRVGEGAGNTIYF.

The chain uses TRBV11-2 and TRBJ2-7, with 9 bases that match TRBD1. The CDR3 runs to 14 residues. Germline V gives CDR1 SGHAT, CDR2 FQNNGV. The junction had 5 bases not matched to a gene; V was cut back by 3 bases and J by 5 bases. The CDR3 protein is CASSFGTGIHEQYF. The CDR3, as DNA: TGTGCCAGCAGCTTCGGGACAGGGATCCACGAGCAGTACTTC.

Written as DNA, the CDR3 is TGTGCCAGCAGCGCCCCTGTTCTAGGCCGGCCCGATGAGCAGTTCTTC. It yields the protein CASSAPVLGRPDEQFF. V and J are TRBV7-8 and TRBJ2-1; D is unresolved. Germline CDR1 SGHVS, CDR2 FQNEAQ. The CDR3 is made up of 16 amino acids. Between the trimmed V and J ends, which lost 5 bases and 8 bases, there was a span of 22 bases. The full variable domain, its missing parts supplied by reference TRBV7-8 and TRBJ2-1, is GAGVSQSPRYKVAKRGQDVALRCDPISGHVSLFWYQQALGQGPEFLTYFQNEAQLDKSGLPSDRFFAERPEGSVSTLKIQRTQQEDSAVYLCASSAPVLGRPDEQFFGPGTRLTVL.

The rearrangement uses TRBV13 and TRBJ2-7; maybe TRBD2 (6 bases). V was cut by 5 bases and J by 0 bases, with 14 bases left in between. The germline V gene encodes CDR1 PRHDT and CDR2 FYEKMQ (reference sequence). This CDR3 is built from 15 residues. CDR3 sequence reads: CASSHSGRSSYEQYF. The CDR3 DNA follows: TGTGCCAGCAGCCATAGCGGTAGGAGCTCCTACGAGCAGTACTTC.

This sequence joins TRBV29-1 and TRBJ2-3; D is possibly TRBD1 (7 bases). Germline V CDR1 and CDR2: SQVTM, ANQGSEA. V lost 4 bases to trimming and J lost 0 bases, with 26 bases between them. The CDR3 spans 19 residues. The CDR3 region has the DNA TGCAGCGTTGCTGACAGGGACTTTACGCACCCGAAAAGCACAGATACGCAGTATTTT. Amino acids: CSVADRDFTHPKSTDTQYF.

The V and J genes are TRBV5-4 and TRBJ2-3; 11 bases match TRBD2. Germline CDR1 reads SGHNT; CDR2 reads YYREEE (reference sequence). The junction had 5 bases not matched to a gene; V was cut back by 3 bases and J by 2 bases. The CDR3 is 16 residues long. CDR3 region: CASSSKTSGVTDTQYF. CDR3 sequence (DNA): TGTGCCAGCAGCTCAAAGACTAGCGGGGTCACAGATACGCAGTATTTT.

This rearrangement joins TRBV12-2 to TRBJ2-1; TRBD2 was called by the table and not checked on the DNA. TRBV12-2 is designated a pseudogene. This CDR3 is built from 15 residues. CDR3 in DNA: TGTGCAAGTCGCTTTGAGCGGGAGTGGGAAAATGAGCAGTTCTTC. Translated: CASRFEREWENEQFF.

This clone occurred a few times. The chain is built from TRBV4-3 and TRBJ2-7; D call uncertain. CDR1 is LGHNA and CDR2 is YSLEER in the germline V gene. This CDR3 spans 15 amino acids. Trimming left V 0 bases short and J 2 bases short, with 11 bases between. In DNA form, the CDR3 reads TGCGCCAGCAGCCAAGAACCCGACGACGCCTACGAGCAGTACTTC. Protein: CASSQEPDDAYEQYF.

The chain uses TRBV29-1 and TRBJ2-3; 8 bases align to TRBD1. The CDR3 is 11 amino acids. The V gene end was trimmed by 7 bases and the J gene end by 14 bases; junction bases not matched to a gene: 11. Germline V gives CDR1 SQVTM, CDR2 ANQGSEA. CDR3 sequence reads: CSGIHRGKWYF. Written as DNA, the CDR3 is TGCAGCGGAATTCACAGGGGGAAGTGGTATTTT.

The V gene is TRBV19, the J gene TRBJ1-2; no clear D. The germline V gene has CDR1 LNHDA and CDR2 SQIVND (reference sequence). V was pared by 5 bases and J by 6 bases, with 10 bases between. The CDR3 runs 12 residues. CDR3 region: CASSSWSDGYTF. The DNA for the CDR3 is TGTGCCAGTAGTTCATGGTCGGATGGCTACACCTTC.

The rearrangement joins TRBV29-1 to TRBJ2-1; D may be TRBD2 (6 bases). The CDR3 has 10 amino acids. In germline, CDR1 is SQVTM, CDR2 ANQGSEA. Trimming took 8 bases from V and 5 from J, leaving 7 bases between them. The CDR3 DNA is TGCAGCTCGGGAGACAATGAGCAGTTCTTC. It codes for CSSGDNEQFF.

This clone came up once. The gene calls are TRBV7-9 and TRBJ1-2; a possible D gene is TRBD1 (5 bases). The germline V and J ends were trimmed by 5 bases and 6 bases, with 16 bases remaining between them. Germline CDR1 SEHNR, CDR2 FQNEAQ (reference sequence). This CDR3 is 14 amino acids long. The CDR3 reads CASSLGADYNGYTF. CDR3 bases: TGTGCCAGCAGCCTAGGGGCGGATTATAATGGCTACACCTTC.

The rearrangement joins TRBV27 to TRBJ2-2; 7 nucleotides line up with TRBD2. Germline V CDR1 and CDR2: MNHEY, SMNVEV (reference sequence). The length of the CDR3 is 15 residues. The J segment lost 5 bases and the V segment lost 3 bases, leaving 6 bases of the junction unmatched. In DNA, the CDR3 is TGTGCCAGCAGTTTTTGGGGGGGGAGAACCGGGGAGCTGTTTTTT. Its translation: CASSFWGGRTGELFF.

The CDR3: CASSLAETGEYGYTF. DNA for the CDR3: TGCGCCAGCAGCTTGGCCGAGACAGGGGAATATGGCTACACCTTC. The V call is TRBV5-1, the J call TRBJ1-2; 8 nucleotides line up with TRBD1. Germline CDR1 reads SGHRS; CDR2 reads YFSETQ. V dropped 0 bases and J dropped 5; count of bases not matched to a gene: 6. The CDR3 has 15 amino acids.

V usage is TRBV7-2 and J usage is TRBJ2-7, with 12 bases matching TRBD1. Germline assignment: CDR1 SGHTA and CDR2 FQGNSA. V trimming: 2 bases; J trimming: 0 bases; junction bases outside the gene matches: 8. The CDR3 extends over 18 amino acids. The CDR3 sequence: CASSLMGQGALSSYEQYF. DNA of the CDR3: TGTGCCAGCAGCTTAATGGGACAGGGGGCGCTTTCCTCCTACGAGCAGTACTTC.

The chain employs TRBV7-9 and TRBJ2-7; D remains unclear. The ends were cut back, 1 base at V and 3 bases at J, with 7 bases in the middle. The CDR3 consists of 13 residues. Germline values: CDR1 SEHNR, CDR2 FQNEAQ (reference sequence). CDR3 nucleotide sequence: TGTGCCAGCAGCTTAGGTAGGAGCTACGAGCAGTACTTC. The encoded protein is CASSLGRSYEQYF.

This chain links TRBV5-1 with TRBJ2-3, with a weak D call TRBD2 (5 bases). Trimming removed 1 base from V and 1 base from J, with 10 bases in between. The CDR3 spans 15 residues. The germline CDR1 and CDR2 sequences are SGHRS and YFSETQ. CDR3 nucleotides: TGCGCCAGCAGCTTGAGCGGAGTACGCACAGATACGCAGTATTTT. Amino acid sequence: CASSLSGVRTDTQYF.

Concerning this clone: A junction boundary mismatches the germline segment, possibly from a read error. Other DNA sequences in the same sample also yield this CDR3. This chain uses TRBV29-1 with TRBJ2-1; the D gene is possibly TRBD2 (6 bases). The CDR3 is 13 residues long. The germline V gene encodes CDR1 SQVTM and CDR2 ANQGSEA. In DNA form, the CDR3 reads TGCAGCGTCGAAGAAGGGACTCCAAATGAGCAGTTCTTC. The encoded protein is CSVEEGTPNEQFF.

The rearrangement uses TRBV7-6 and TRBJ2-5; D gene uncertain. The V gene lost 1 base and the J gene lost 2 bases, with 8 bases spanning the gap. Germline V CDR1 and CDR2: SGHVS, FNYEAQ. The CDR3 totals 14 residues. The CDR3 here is CASSLVRSQETQYF. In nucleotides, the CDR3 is TGTGCCAGCAGCTTAGTACGGTCTCAAGAGACCCAGTACTTC. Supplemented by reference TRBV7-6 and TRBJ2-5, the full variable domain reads GAGVSQSPRYKVTKRGQDVALRCDPISGHVSLYWYRQALGQGPEFLTYFNYEAQQDKSGLPNDRFSAERPEGSISTLTIQRTEQRDSAMYRCASSLVRSQETQYFGPGTRLLVL.

The CDR3 nucleotides read TGTGCTAGTGGTTTGGCGACTAGCGGGAACACAGATACGCAGTATTTT. Translated: CASGLATSGNTDTQYF. The rearrangement uses TRBV12-5 and TRBJ2-3; 11 bases fit TRBD2. Germline trimming cut 1 base from V and 2 bases from J; bases unmatched to any gene: 2. Germline V gene sequence: CDR1 LGHNT, CDR2 FRNRAP. The CDR3 runs 16 residues.

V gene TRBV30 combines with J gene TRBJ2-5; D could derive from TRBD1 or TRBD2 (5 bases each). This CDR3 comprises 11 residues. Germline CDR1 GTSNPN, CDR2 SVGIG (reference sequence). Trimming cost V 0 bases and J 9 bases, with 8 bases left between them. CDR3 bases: TGTGCCTGGAGTGTCGAGGGGCCCCAGTACTTC. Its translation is CAWSVEGPQYF.

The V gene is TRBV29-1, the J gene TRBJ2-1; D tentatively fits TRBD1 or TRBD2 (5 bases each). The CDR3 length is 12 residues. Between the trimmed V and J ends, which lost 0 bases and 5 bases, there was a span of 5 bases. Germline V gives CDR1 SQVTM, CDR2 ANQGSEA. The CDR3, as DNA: TGCAGCGTTGAAGAGGGGGACAATGAGCAGTTCTTC. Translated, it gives CSVEEGDNEQFF.